The clone carrying this T cell receptor (beta chain) has at least ten counts. The antigen is unknown. Unique molecular identifiers were added to individual cDNA molecules. TCRdb independently ran MiXCR on the 5' RACE reads; one entry per CDR3 protein. This table has over 45,000 distinct CDR3 sequences, around 6.6% appearing once. The CDR3 consists of 15 residues. Between the trimmed V and J ends, which lost 3 bases and 0 bases, there was a span of 10 bases. The V gene's germline CDR1 is SGDLS and CDR2 YYNGEE. The entry originates in a study of early T cells in non-severe SARS-CoV-2 infection. Study at large: Sequenced bulk RNA came from whole blood that was unsorted, and chains were unpaired. Findings and caveats of the study: Anti-spike CD8 responses were favored by VDJdb matching, which missed private and CD4 specificities.

The receptor was isolated from an adult who was a healthcare worker with PCR-confirmed SARS-CoV-2 infection or an uninfected control (not recorded which). The chain recombines TRBV9 with TRBJ2-1, with D tentatively TRBD1 or TRBD2 (5 bases each). Sequencing used whole blood, obtained at baseline. CDR3 region: CASSGGSGSYNEQFF. In DNA, the CDR3 is TGTGCCAGCAGCGGGGGGTCTGGCTCCTACAATGAGCAGTTCTTC.